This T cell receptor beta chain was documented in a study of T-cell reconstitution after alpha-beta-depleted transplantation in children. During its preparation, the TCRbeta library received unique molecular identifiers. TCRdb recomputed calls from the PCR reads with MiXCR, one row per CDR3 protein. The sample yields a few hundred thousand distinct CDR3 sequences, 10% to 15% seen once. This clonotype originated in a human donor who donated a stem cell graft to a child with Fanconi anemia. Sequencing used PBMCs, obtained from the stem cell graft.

CDR3 protein: CASSLGAGGEAFF. The CDR3 coding sequence is TGTGCCAGCAGCTTAGGGGCGGGGGGTGAAGCTTTCTTT. The chain couples TRBV13 to TRBJ1-1; D might be TRBD1 (5 bases). Germline loops: CDR1 PRHDT, CDR2 FYEKMQ (reference sequence). The V end was cut by 0 bases, the J end by 7 bases, with 9 bases between. There are 13 residues in the CDR3. Filled out from reference TRBV13 and TRBJ1-1, the complete variable domain reads AAGVIQSPRHLIKEKRETATLKCYPIPRHDTVYWYQQGPGQDPQFLISFYEKMQSDKGSIPDRFSAQQFSDYHSELNMSSLELGDSALYFCASSLGAGGEAFFGQGTRLTVV.